Presented here are 19 T cell receptor beta chains from one specimen sequenced in a study of blood T cell repertoires in COVID-19. The data were produced by immunoSEQ multiplex PCR, yet TCRdb's version contains in-frame clones alone and is incomplete. The data contain a few hundred thousand clones, around nine tenths of them singletons. The sequencing input was PBMCs or T cells enriched from blood (not recorded which). All receptors derive from a woman in her thirties or forties who had recovered from COVID-19.

The chain couples TRBV21-1 to TRBJ1-1; no DNA check was done on the table's D call, TRBD1. TRBV21-1 is a listed pseudogene. This CDR3 region has 18 residues. CDR3 region: CASSGQKKAHKLNTEAFF. The DNA of the CDR3 is TGTGCCAGCAGCGGGCAGAAAAAAGCCCATAAGTTGAACACTGAAGCTTTCTTT.

This clone is a singleton in its sample. This chain links TRBV19 with TRBJ1-5, with D maybe TRBD1 (5 bases). The V end was cut by 5 bases, the J end by 7 bases, with 12 bases between. Germline lookup yields CDR1 LNHDA and CDR2 SQIVND (reference sequence). The CDR3 totals 13 residues. CDR3 coding DNA: TGTGCCAGTAGTTTGGGGCTGGGACAGCCCCAGCATTTT. Its translation is CASSLGLGQPQHF.

This chain connects TRBV28 to TRBJ1-4; no firm D call. The V and J ends lost 10 bases and 4 bases respectively, with 4 bases between them. Germline CDR1 is MDHEN and CDR2 is SYDVKM. CDR3 length: 10 residues. CDR3 region: CATFNEKLFF. CDR3 in DNA: TGTGCCACCTTTAATGAAAAACTGTTTTTT.

This chain links TRBV9 with TRBJ2-2; 11 bases align to TRBD2. V shed 0 bases, J shed 4 bases, and the junction held 8 bases outside the gene matches. Germline V gene sequence: CDR1 SGDLS, CDR2 YYNGEE. The CDR3 totals 18 residues. The CDR3 sequence is CASSVGELAGDVTGELFF. In DNA, the CDR3 is TGTGCCAGCAGCGTAGGGGAACTAGCGGGAGATGTCACCGGGGAGCTGTTTTTT.

The rearrangement joins TRBV5-4 to TRBJ1-2; D remains unclear. CDR1 is SGHNT, CDR2 YYREEE, per germline (reference sequence). V lost 0 bases and J lost 8, with 8 bases in between. This CDR3 spans 12 amino acids. The DNA for the CDR3 is TGTGCCAGCAGCTTGGAGGGAGGAGGCTACACCTTC. Protein sequence: CASSLEGGGYTF.

The CDR3 DNA sequence: TGCGCCAGCAGCCAAGTGTCCGGGGGCACAGATACGCAGTATTTT. Amino acid sequence: CASSQVSGGTDTQYF. The chain recombines TRBV4-3 with TRBJ2-3; weak D call: TRBD2 (5 bases). This CDR3 is built from 15 residues. Germline V gene sequence: CDR1 LGHNA, CDR2 YSLEER. V was cut by 1 base and J by 1 base, with 9 bases left in between.

V usage is TRBV4-3 and J usage is TRBJ2-1; 9 nucleotides align to TRBD2. CDR1 and CDR2 (germline): LGHNA, YSLEER. Trimming removed 0 bases from V and 5 bases from J; junction bases left unmatched: 5. The CDR3 has 16 amino acids. This chain's CDR3 is CASSQDLTSGDNEQFF. The CDR3 DNA sequence: TGCGCCAGCAGCCAAGATTTGACTAGCGGAGACAATGAGCAGTTCTTC.

The chain is built from TRBV12-3 or TRBV12-4 and TRBJ1-1; TRBD1 matches 7 bases. V shed 8 bases, J shed 7 bases, and the junction held 10 bases outside the gene matches. The CDR3 extends over 13 amino acids. This CDR3 is CASERQGGFEAFF. The CDR3 DNA reads as TGTGCCAGCGAGAGACAGGGTGGGTTTGAAGCTTTCTTT.

Concerning this clone: The sample holds other DNA sequences that translate to the same CDR3. CDR3 bases: TGTGCCTGGAGCGGTCAGGGCAATCAGCCCCAGCATTTT. This translates into CAWSGQGNQPQHF. The chain is built from TRBV30 and TRBJ1-5; D is ambiguous. V lost 3 bases and J 2 bases, leaving 8 bases between the germline ends. CDR3 length equals 13 residues. The germline CDR1 and CDR2 sequences are GTSNPN and SVGIG (reference sequence).

This sequence joins TRBV4-1 and TRBJ1-5; TRBD1 aligns across 8 bases. The CDR3 has 15 residues. V trimming: 4 bases; J trimming: 2 bases; junction bases outside the gene matches: 4. Germline V gives CDR1 MGHRA, CDR2 YSYEKL. The CDR3, as DNA: TGCGCCAGCAGCCCACAGGACAGGGGCAATCAGCCCCAGCATTTT. The encoded protein is CASSPQDRGNQPQHF.

V is TRBV7-2 and J is TRBJ2-7; unclear D gene. V was pared by 1 base and J by 0 bases, with 10 bases between. Germline assignment: CDR1 SGHTA and CDR2 FQGNSA. This CDR3 has 15 residues. The CDR3 is CASSLDSVISYEQYF. The CDR3 coding sequence is TGTGCCAGCAGCTTAGACTCCGTGATCTCCTACGAGCAGTACTTC.

This clone was seen a single time. The rearrangement joins TRBV10-3 to TRBJ2-7; the match to TRBD2 covers 7 bases. Looked up from germline, CDR1 is ENHRY and CDR2 is SYGVKD. The CDR3 consists of 14 residues. V lost 6 bases to trimming and J lost 3 bases; unmatched junction nucleotides: 8. This CDR3 reads CAISPRERYYEQYF. The CDR3 bases are TGTGCCATCAGCCCGCGGGAGCGGTACTACGAGCAGTACTTC.

The chain carries TRBV14 and TRBJ2-7; TRBD1 might be the D (5 bases). The CDR3 has 12 amino acids. The germline V and J ends were trimmed by 4 bases and 3 bases, with 7 bases remaining between them. Germline lookup yields CDR1 SGHDN and CDR2 FVKESK. This CDR3 is CASSRQLYEQYF. The CDR3 bases are TGTGCCAGCAGCCGACAGCTCTACGAGCAGTACTTC.

A single count supports this clone. The V call is TRBV19, the J call TRBJ1-2; 9 bases line up with TRBD1. The J segment lost 8 bases and the V segment lost 10 bases, leaving 8 bases of the junction unmatched. The CDR3 runs 12 residues. In germline, CDR1 is LNHDA, CDR2 SQIVND (reference sequence). The CDR3 sequence is CATRRQGGGYTF. CDR3 in DNA: TGTGCCACCCGAAGACAGGGGGGAGGCTACACCTTC.

The V and J genes are TRBV5-4 and TRBJ2-1; D perhaps matches TRBD2 (7 bases). This CDR3 has 15 residues. In germline, CDR1 is SGHNT, CDR2 YYREEE (reference sequence). The germline V and J ends were trimmed by 0 bases and 8 bases, with 15 bases remaining between them. Written as DNA, the CDR3 is TGTGCCAGCAGCTTGGCAGGGGAGGGGAGGGATGAGCAGTTCTTC. Translated, it gives CASSLAGEGRDEQFF.

The gene calls are TRBV6-5 and TRBJ1-5; 7 bases agree with TRBD1. With 0 bases clipped from V and 4 bases from J, the junction kept 6 bases outside the gene matches. CDR3 length: 16 residues. Germline CDR1 reads MNHEY; CDR2 reads SVGAGI. The CDR3 bases are TGTGCCAGCAGTTACTCGAGGGACAGCACGAATCAGCCCCAGCATTTT. This gives the protein CASSYSRDSTNQPQHF.

The CDR3 DNA reads TGTGCCAGTAGTATGACAGGGGACTATGGCTACACCTTC. Translation gives CASSMTGDYGYTF. The rearrangement links TRBV19 to TRBJ1-2; 8 bases map to TRBD1. Germline V gene sequence: CDR1 LNHDA, CDR2 SQIVND (reference sequence). Trimming cost V 3 bases and J 3 bases; bases outside gene matches: 0. The CDR3 has 13 residues.

The chain couples TRBV28 to TRBJ1-5; D might be TRBD1 (5 bases). Germline V gene data show CDR1 as MDHEN and CDR2 as SYDVKM. CDR3 length: 14 residues. Trimming left V 9 bases short and J 2 bases short, with 14 bases between. The CDR3 nucleotides read TGTGCCAGTACCCAGGGCTGGGGCAATCAGCCCCAGCATTTT. Residues: CASTQGWGNQPQHF.

This chain connects TRBV4-1 to TRBJ1-5; weak D call: TRBD1 (6 bases). Germline CDR1 is MGHRA and CDR2 is YSYEKL. This CDR3 contains 17 residues. Trimming removed 0 bases at V and 5 bases at J, with 17 bases between. The CDR3 region is CASSQDVTGRGDQPQHF. In DNA, the CDR3 is TGCGCCAGCAGCCAAGATGTTACAGGGAGAGGGGATCAGCCCCAGCATTTT.